Only a few counts were recorded for the clone carrying this TCR beta chain. Its antigen is currently unknown. This CDR3 has 16 residues. V lost 3 bases, J lost 0 bases, and 12 bases lay in between. The V gene's germline CDR1 is SGHDN and CDR2 FVKESK. The sample belongs to a study of beta chain features in type 1 diabetes. Study results and caveats: In comparison with healthy donors, patients had naive, central memory and Treg TCRB repertoires that appeared more similar. In all four CD4+ subsets, TCRB CDR3 length was significantly, moderately reduced in type 1 diabetes. For patients and controls alike, PCR might favor shorter templates to the same degree. Researchers cautioned that cDNA sequencing could over-represent cells with high TCR expression.

What was sequenced were expressed TCRB transcripts, since all of the isolated RNA had been reverse transcribed. Assay used: immunoSEQ multiplex PCR; TCRdb lists only in-frame clones, some missing. The data hold some 660,000 clones, with 11% to 15% observed a single time. Naive, central memory, regulatory and stem cell-like memory cells within the CD4+ compartment were sorted using CD45RO/CCR7/CD25/CD127/CD95/CD27. This clonotype originated in a young man with type 1 diabetes. Sequencing was performed on naive CD4+ T cells from blood. The genes are TRBV14 and TRBJ1-3, with D perhaps matching TRBD1 (5 bases). The CDR3 DNA sequence: TGTGCCAGCAGCCAGCCCGGGACGAGCTCTGGAAACACCATATATTTT. Encoded protein: CASSQPGTSSGNTIYF.